This TCR beta chain derives from a study of shared clonotypes between healthy human individuals. The data were produced by immunoSEQ multiplex PCR, yet TCRdb's version contains in-frame clones alone and is incomplete. Found here are about a million clones, around 74% of them singletons; the top ten hold approximately 1.5%. General study points: Naive CD4 clonotype sharing across several donors was 4.5% to 6%. Rarefaction analysis demonstrated incomplete sorted-subset sequencing notwithstanding large depth.

Germline CDR1 and CDR2: LNHDA and SQIVND (reference sequence). Trimming removed 8 bases from V and 5 bases from J; junction bases left unmatched: 10. The CDR3 loop spans 14 amino acids. Donation came from healthy HIV-negative adults that had no recent acute infections or vaccinations. CD4+ cells yielded CD45RA+ naive and CD45RA-negative memory subsets. On this clone: Its antigen is as yet unknown.

The sequencing input was memory CD4+ T cells sorted from blood. Subset in this sample: CD45RA-negative fraction. The receptor was isolated from a young man in good health. The chain employs TRBV19 and TRBJ1-2; TRBD1 matches at 8 bases. The CDR3 DNA sequence: TGTGCCAGTGGGGGACAGGACCCTCCTTATGGCTACACCTTC. It yields the protein CASGGQDPPYGYTF. The variable domain in full, with the rest retrieved from reference TRBV19 and TRBJ1-2, is DGGITQSPKYLFRKEGQNVTLSCEQNLNHDAMYWYRQDPGQGLRLIYYSQIVNDFQKGDIAEGYSVSREKKESFPLTVTSAQKNPTAFYLCASGGQDPPYGYTFGSGTRLTVV.